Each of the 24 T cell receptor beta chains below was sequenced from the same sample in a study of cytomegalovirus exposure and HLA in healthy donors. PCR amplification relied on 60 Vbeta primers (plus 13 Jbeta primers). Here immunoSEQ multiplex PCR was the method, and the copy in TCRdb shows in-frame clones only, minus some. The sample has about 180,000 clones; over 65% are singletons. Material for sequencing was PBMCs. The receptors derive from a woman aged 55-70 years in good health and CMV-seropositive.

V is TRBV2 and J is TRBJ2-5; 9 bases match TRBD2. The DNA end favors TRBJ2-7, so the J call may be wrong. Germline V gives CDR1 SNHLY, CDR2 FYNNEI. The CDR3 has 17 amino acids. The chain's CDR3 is CASSEEAAGGPMGEQYF. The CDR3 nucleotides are TGTGCCAGCAGTGAGGAGGCAGCGGGAGGTCCCATGGGCGAGCAGTACTTC.

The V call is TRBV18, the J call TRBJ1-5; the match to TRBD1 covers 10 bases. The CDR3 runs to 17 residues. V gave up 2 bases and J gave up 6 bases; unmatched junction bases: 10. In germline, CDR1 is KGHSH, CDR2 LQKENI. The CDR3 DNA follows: TGTGCCAGCTCACCATCAATATTGGGACAGGGGCTTCAGCCCCAGCATTTT. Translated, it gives CASSPSILGQGLQPQHF.

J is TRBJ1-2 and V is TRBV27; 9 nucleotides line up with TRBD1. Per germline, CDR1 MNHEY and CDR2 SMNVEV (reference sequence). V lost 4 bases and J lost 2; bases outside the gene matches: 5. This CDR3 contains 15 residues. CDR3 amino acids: CASSSLGQGNYGYTF. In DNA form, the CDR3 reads TGTGCCAGCAGTTCTCTGGGACAGGGAAACTATGGCTACACCTTC.

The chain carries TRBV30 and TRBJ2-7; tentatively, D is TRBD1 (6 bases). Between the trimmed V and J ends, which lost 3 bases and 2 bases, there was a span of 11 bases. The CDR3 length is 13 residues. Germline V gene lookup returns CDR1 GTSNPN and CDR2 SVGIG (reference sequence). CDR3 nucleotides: TGTGCCTGGAGAGGCAGGGGCACCTACGAGCAGTACTTC. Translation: CAWRGRGTYEQYF.

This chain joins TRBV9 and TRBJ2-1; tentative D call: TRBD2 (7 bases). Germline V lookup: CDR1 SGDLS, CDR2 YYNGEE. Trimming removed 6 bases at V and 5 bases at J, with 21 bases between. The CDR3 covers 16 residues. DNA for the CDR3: TGTGCCAGCAACCGGGTAGGGGGAGGGCCTAACAATGAGCAGTTCTTC. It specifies CASNRVGGGPNNEQFF.

CDR3 sequence reads: CASSGRQEQETQYF. Here the CDR3 DNA reads TGCGCCAGCAGCGGAAGACAGGAACAAGAGACCCAGTACTTC. The V call is TRBV5-1, the J call TRBJ2-5, with D possibly being TRBD1 (6 bases). The CDR3 has 14 amino acids. V lost 4 bases, J lost 2 bases, and 12 bases lay in between. The germline V gene has CDR1 SGHRS and CDR2 YFSETQ.

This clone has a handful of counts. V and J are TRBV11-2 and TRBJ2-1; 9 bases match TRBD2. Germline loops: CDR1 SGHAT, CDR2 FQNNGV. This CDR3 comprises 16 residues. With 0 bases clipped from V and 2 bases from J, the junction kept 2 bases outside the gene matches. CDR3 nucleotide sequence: TGTGCCAGCAGCTTAGAGGGCGGGAGGGCCTACAATGAGCAGTTCTTC. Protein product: CASSLEGGRAYNEQFF. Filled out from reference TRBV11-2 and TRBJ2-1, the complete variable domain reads EAGVAQSPRYKIIEKRQSVAFWCNPISGHATLYWYQQILGQGPKLLIQFQNNGVVDDSQLPKDRFSAERLKGVDSTLKIQPAKLEDSAVYLCASSLEGGRAYNEQFFGPGTRLTVL.

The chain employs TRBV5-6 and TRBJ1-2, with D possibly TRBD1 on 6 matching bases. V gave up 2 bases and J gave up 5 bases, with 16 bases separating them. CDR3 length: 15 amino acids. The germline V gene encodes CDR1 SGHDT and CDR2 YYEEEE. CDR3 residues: CASSFPGVKGYGYTF. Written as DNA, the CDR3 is TGTGCCAGCAGCTTCCCAGGGGTGAAAGGATATGGCTACACCTTC.

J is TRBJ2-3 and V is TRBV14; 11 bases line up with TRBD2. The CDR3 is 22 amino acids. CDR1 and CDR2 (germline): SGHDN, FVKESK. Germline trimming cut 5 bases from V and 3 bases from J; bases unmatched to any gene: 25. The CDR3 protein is CASSATSPKMRTSGHSTDTQYF. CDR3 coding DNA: TGTGCCAGCAGCGCTACTTCGCCGAAGATGAGGACTAGCGGGCATAGTACAGATACGCAGTATTTT.

The DNA for the CDR3 is TGTGCCAGCAGTTACTCTGGGGGCGACTATGGCTACACCTTC. Amino acid sequence: CASSYSGGDYGYTF. The rearrangement joins TRBV6-5 to TRBJ1-2, with a tentative D call TRBD1 (6 bases). The germline CDR1 and CDR2 sequences are MNHEY and SVGAGI. Trimming cost V 0 bases and J 3 bases, with 8 bases left between them. The CDR3 length is 14 residues.

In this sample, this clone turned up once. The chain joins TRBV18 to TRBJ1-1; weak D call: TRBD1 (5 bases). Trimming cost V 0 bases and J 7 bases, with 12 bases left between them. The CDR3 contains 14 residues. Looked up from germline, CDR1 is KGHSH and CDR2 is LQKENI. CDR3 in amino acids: CASSPPDSTNEAFF. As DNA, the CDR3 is TGTGCCAGCTCACCACCTGACAGTACTAATGAAGCTTTCTTT.

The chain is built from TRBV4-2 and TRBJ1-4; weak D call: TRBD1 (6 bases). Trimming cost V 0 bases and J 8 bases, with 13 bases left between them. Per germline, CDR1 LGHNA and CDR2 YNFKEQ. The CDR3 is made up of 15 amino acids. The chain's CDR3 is CASSQEAQGDEKLFF. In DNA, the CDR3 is TGTGCCAGCAGCCAAGAGGCACAGGGAGACGAAAAACTGTTTTTT.

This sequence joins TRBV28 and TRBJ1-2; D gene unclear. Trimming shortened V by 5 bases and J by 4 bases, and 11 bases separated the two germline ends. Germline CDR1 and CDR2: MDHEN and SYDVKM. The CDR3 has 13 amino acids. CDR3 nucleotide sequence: TGTGCCAGCAGTCCGGTGTCGATCTATGGCTACACCTTC. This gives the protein CASSPVSIYGYTF.

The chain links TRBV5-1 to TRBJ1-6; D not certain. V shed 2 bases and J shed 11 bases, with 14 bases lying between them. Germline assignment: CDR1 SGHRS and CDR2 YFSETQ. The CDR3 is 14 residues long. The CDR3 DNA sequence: TGCGCCAGCAGCTTTGAGGGTCCATGGGCACCCCTCCACTTT. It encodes CASSFEGPWAPLHF. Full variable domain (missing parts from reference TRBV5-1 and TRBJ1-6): KAGVTQTPRYLIKTRGQQVTLSCSPISGHRSVSWYQQTPGQGLQFLFEYFSETQRNKGNFPGRFSGRQFSNSRSEMNVSTLELGDSALYLCASSFEGPWAPLHFGNGTRLTVT.

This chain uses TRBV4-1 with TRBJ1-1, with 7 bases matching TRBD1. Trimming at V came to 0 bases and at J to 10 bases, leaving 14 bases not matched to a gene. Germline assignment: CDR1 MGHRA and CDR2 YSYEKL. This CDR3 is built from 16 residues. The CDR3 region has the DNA TGCGCCAGCAGCCAAGATCCCCAGGGACAGCTTAAGGGAGCTTTCTTT. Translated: CASSQDPQGQLKGAFF.

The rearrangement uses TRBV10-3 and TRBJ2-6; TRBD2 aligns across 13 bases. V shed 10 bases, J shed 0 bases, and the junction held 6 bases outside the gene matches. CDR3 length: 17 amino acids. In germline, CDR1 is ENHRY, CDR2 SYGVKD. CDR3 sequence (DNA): TGTGCCACTGAGGGGACTAGCGGGAACTCTGGGGCCAACGTCCTGACTTTC. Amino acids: CATEGTSGNSGANVLTF.

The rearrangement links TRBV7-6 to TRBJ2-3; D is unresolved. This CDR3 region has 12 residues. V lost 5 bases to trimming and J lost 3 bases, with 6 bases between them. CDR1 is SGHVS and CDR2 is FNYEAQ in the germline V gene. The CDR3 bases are TGTGCCAGCAGCCGTACTACAGATACGCAGTATTTT. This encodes CASSRTTDTQYF.

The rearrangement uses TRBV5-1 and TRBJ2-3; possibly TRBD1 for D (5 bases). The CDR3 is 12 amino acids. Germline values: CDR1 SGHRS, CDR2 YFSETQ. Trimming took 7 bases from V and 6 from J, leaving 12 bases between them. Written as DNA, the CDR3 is TGCGCCAGCCTGGGGCAGGCGGATACGCAGTATTTT. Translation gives CASLGQADTQYF.

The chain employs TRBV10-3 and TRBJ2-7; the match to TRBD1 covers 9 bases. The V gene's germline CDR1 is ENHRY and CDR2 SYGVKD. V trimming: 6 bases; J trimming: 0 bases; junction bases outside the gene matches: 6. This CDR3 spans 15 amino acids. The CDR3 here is CAIRRTGVRSYEQYF. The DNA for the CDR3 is TGTGCCATCAGACGGACAGGGGTGCGCTCCTACGAGCAGTACTTC.

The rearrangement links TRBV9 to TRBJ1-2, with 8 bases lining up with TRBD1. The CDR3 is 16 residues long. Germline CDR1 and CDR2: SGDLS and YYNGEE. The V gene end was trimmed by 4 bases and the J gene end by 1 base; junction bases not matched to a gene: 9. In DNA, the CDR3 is TGTGCCAGCAGCAAGGGGGGGACAGGCTTTAACTATGGCTACACCTTC. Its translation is CASSKGGTGFNYGYTF.

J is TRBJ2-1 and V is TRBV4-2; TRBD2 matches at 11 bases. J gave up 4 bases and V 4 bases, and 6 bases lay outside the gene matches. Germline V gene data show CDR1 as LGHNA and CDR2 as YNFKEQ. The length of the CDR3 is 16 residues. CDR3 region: CASSLQTSGSYNEQFF. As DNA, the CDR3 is TGTGCCAGCAGCCTCCAAACTAGCGGGAGTTACAATGAGCAGTTCTTC.

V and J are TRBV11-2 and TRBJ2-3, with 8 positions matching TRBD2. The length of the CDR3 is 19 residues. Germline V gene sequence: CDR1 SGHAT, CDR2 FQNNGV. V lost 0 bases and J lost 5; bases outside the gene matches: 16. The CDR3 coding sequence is TGTGCCAGCAGCTTAGATCTTTGGACTAGCCGCTTGCTAGGAGATACGCAGTATTTT. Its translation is CASSLDLWTSRLLGDTQYF.

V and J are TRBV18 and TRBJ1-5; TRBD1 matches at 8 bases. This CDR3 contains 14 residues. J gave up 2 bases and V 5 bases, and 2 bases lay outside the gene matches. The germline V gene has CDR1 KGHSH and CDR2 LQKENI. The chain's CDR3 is CASSSGQGNQPQHF. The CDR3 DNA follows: TGTGCCAGCTCATCGGGACAGGGCAATCAGCCCCAGCATTTT.

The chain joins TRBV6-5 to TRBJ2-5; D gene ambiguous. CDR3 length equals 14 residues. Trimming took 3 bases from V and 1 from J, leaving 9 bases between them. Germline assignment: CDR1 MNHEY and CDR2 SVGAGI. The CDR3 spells CASSYGTGQETQYF. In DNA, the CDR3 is TGTGCCAGCAGTTATGGAACGGGCCAAGAGACCCAGTACTTC.